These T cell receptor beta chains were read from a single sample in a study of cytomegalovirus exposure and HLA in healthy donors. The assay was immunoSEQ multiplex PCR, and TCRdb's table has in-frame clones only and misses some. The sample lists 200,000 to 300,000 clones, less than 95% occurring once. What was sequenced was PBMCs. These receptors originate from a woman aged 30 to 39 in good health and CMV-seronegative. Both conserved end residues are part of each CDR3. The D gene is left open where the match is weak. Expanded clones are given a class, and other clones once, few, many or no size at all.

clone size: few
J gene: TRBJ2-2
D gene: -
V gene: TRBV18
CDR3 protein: CASSPGMNTGELFF
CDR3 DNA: TGTGCCAGCTCACCAGGGATGAACACCGGGGAGCTGTTTTTT

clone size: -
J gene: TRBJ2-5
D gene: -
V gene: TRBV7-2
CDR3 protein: CASSLGLPETQYF
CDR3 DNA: TGTGCCAGCAGCTTAGGACTACCAGAGACCCAGTACTTC

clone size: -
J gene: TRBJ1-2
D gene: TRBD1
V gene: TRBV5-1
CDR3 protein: CASSTSGTDLRNYGYTF
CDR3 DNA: TGCGCCAGCAGCACGTCCGGGACAGACCTACGGAACTATGGCTACACCTTC

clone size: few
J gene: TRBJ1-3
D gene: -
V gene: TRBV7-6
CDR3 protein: CASSSGVGSGNTIYF
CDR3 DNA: TGTGCCAGCAGCTCAGGGGTTGGGTCTGGAAACACCATATATTTT

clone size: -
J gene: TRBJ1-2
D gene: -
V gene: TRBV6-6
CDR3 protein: CASSFRGGYGYTF
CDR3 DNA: TGTGCCAGCAGTTTCAGGGGTGGCTATGGCTACACCTTC

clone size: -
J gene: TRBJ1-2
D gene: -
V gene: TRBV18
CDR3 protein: CASSPPGEEGYTF
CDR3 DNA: TGTGCCAGCTCACCCCCAGGGGAAGAAGGCTACACCTTC

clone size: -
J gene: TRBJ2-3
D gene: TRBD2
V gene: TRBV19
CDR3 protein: CASSYASGSSTDTQYF
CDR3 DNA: TGTGCCAGTAGTTATGCTAGCGGGTCTAGCACAGATACGCAGTATTTT

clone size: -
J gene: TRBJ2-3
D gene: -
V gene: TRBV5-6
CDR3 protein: CASSPDGASTDTQYF
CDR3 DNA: TGTGCCAGCAGTCCAGACGGAGCTAGCACAGATACGCAGTATTTT

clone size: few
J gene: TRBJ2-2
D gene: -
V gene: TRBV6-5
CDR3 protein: CASSFFGELFF
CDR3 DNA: TGTGCCAGCAGTTTTTTTGGGGAGCTGTTTTTT

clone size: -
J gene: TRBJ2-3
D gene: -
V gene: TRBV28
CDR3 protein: CASSLSVGSTDTQYF
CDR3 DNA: TGTGCCAGCAGTTTATCCGTCGGTTCCACAGATACGCAGTATTTT

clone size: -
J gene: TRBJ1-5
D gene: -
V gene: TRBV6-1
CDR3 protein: CASSIQATYQPQHF
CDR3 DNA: TGTGCCAGCTCCATACAGGCGACTTATCAGCCCCAGCATTTT

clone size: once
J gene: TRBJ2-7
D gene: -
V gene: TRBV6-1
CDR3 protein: CASSETVSTPYEQYF
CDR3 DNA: TGTGCCAGCAGTGAGACAGTCTCTACCCCTTACGAGCAGTACTTC

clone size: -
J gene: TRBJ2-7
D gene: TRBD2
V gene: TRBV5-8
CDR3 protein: CASSPRGGSSYEQYF
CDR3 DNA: TGTGCCAGCAGCCCTCGGGGGGGAAGCTCCTACGAGCAGTACTTC

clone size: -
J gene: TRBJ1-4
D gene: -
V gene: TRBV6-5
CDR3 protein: CASSPTSATNEKLFF
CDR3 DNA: TGTGCCAGCAGTCCGACGAGTGCAACTAATGAAAAACTGTTTTTT

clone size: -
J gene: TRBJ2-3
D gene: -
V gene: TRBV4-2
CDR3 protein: CASSQSQGRLTDTQYF
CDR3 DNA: TGTGCCAGCAGCCAATCTCAGGGTCGTCTCACAGATACGCAGTATTTT

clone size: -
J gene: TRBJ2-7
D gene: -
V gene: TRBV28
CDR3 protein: CASSLSRTVPLREQYF
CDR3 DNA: TGTGCCAGCAGTTTATCCCGGACGGTACCCCTAAGGGAGCAGTACTTC

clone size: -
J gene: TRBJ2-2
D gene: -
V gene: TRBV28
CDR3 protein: CASNRGNGELFF
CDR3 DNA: TGTGCCAGCAATCGGGGAAACGGGGAGCTGTTTTTT

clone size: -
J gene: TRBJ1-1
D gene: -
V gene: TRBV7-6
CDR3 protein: CASSPGLRAFF
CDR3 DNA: TGTGCCAGCAGCCCGGGACTCCGAGCTTTCTTT

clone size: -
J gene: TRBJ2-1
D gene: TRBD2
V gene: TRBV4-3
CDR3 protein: CASSQETSGGYNEQFF
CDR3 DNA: TGCGCCAGCAGCCAGGAAACTAGCGGGGGTTACAATGAGCAGTTCTTC

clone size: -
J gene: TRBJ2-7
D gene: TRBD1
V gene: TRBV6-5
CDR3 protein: CASSPRQGTPYEQYF
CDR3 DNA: TGTGCCAGCAGTCCACGACAGGGGACTCCCTACGAGCAGTACTTC

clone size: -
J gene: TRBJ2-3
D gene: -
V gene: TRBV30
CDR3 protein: CAWSPQWTLTTDTQYF
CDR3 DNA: TGTGCCTGGAGTCCACAGTGGACATTAACAACAGATACGCAGTATTTT

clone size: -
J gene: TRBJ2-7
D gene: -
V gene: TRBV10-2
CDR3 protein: CASSRDRIYEQYF
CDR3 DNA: TGCGCCAGCAGCCGGGACCGAATCTACGAGCAGTACTTC

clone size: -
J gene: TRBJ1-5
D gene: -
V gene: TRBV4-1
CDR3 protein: CASSHAVDSNQPQHF
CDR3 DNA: TGCGCCAGCAGCCATGCAGTAGATAGCAATCAGCCCCAGCATTTT

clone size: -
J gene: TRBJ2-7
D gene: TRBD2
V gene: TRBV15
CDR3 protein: CATSKRDGTYEQYF
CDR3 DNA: TGTGCCACCAGCAAGCGGGACGGGACCTACGAGCAGTACTTC

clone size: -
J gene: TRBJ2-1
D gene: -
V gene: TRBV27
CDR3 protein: CASSLSGPFSYNEQFF
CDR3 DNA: TGTGCCAGCAGTTTGAGCGGGCCTTTTTCCTACAATGAGCAGTTCTTC

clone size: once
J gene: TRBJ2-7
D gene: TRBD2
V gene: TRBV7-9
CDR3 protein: CASSSITSGRDYEQYF
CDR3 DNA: TGTGCCAGCAGCTCTATTACTAGCGGGAGAGACTACGAGCAGTACTTC

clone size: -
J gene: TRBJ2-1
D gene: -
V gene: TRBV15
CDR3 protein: CATSLTLNEQFF
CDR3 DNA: TGTGCCACCAGCCTGACCCTCAATGAGCAGTTCTTC